This TCR beta chain was recorded in a study of T-cell memory formation after mild COVID-19. In the study overall: Clusters of TCRs were largely donor specific. Whole-study results and caveats: Confirmation of SARS-CoV-2 specificity was lacking for second-wave clones peaking day 37. The study found contracting CD4+ clones mainly in CM and EM and contracting CD8+ clones in EMRA. Pre-infection memory contained some responding clones, which suggested that cross-reactive memory had joined.

Note on this clonotype: Antigen unknown.

TCRdb recomputed calls from the 5' RACE reads with MiXCR, one row per CDR3 protein. The sample has hundreds of thousands of distinct CDR3 sequences; 15% are singletons. With V trimmed by 2 bases and J by 13 bases, 8 bases remained unmatched. Germline lookup yields CDR1 SNHLY and CDR2 FYNNEI. The CDR3 runs 13 residues. The sequence was collected from an adult woman who had mild COVID-19 (a few samples of this study predate the infection). Cell type and time point are not known. The source material was PBMCs or a T cell subset sorted from them (not recorded which). The gene calls are TRBV2 and TRBJ2-5, with TRBD2 matching 9 bases. DNA for the CDR3: TGTGCCAGCAGTGAACTGCTAGCGGGATGGACGTACTTC. Encoded protein: CASSELLAGWTYF. Combining the CDR3 with reference TRBV2 and TRBJ2-5 gives the whole variable domain EPEVTQTPSHQVTQMGQEVILRCVPISNHLYFYWYRQILGQKVEFLVSFYNNEISEKSEIFDDQFSVERPDGSNFTLKIRSTKLEDSAMYFCASSELLAGWTYFGPGTRLLVL.